One sample yielded the 28 T cell receptor gamma chains listed below, sequenced in a study of gamma delta lymphoproliferative disorders and STAT genes. PBMCs from patients and controls supplied the genomic DNA for sequencing. TCRdb reanalysed the multiplex PCR reads via CATT. The sample carries around 2,400 gamma-chain clones, almost 10% recorded once. Sequenced sample: blood. These receptors were obtained from a human donor with gamma-delta T-cell large granular lymphocyte leukemia.

The gene calls are TRGV9 and TRGJP. The J gene, left out of TCRdb, was set here by checking the DNA against germline. CDR1 and CDR2 (germline): GITISATS, ISYDGTV (reference sequence). V lost 1 base to trimming and J lost 7 bases; unmatched junction nucleotides: 4. The CDR3 is 16 residues long. The CDR3 loop reads CALWEVWELGKKIKVF. The CDR3 DNA is TGTGCCTTGTGGGAGGTCTGGGAGTTGGGCAAAAAAATCAAGGTATTT.

This clone counts as medium-sized. The CDR3 coding sequence is TGTGCCACCTGGGACAGGGGTTATAAGAAACTCTTT. It codes for CATWDRGYKKLF. The genes are TRGV3 and TRGJ1 or TRGJ2. TCRdb offers no J gene call, so here the DNA was matched to germline to obtain one. After removal of 0 bases from V and 6 bases from J, the junction contained 2 bases not matched to a gene. Germline V gene lookup returns CDR1 VTNTFY and CDR2 YDVSTARD (reference sequence). The CDR3 has 12 residues.

A remark on this clone: Other DNA variants within this sample encode the same CDR3. The CDR3 sequence is CATWEGAYARSDWIKTF. CDR3 bases: TGTGCCACCTGGGAAGGGGCTTACGCCCGTAGTGATTGGATCAAGACGTTT. The chain joins TRGV2 to TRGJP2. TCRdb records no J gene; here it was assigned by comparing the DNA to germline. Germline CDR1 EGSNGY, CDR2 YDSYNSKV. This CDR3 is built from 17 residues. V lost 4 bases to trimming and J lost 3 bases; unmatched junction nucleotides: 14.

The table lists this clone with a few counts. The chain employs TRGV10 and TRGJ1 or TRGJ2. TCRdb records no J gene; here it was assigned by comparing the DNA to germline. TRGV10 is labeled an ORF, and its function is uncertain. V lost 8 bases and J lost 12; bases outside the gene matches: 8. This CDR3 contains 10 residues. The CDR3 DNA reads TGTGCTGCGTGGGATTTCTGGAAACTCTTT. Residues: CAAWDFWKLF.

J is TRGJ1 or TRGJ2 and V is TRGV8. TCRdb does not report a J gene; here it was assigned by matching the DNA to germline references. V lost 1 base to trimming and J lost 9 bases; unmatched junction nucleotides: 9. Germline V gene lookup returns CDR1 VENAVY and CDR2 YDSYNSRV. The CDR3 has 13 residues. In nucleotides, the CDR3 is TGTGCCACCTGGGATAGAGGAGTAGGTAAGAAACTCTTT. As protein: CATWDRGVGKKLF.

The sample holds a few counts of this clone. The rearrangement uses TRGV4 and TRGJ1 or TRGJ2. The J gene is absent in TCRdb and was assigned here via DNA matching to germline. With V trimmed by 1 base and J by 7 bases, 16 bases remained unmatched. Germline V lookup: CDR1 EGSTGY, CDR2 YDSYTSSV. The CDR3 totals 16 residues. The CDR3 sequence is CATWDGSCGQKYKKLF. CDR3 in DNA: TGTGCCACCTGGGATGGCTCTTGTGGTCAAAAATATAAGAAACTCTTT.

This clone is classed as medium-sized. The V call is TRGV4, the J call TRGJP1. The J gene, missing from TCRdb, was assigned here through DNA to germline matching. The junction had 26 bases not matched to a gene; V was cut back by 5 bases and J by 11 bases. Germline-derived CDR1 and CDR2 are EGSTGY and YDSYTSSV. CDR3 length: 18 amino acids. The CDR3 DNA reads TGTGCCACCTGGGCCAACCCCTCTTTTAAAGGTGGGGGGTGGTTCAAGATATTT. Translation: CATWANPSFKGGGWFKIF.

In its sample, this clone ranks as medium-sized. V gene TRGV2 combines with J gene TRGJ1 or TRGJ2. The J gene was not available in TCRdb and was assigned here by matching the DNA to germline segments. Germline V gene sequence: CDR1 EGSNGY, CDR2 YDSYNSKV. The V segment lost 2 bases and the J segment 10 bases; nucleotides outside the gene matches: 11. The CDR3 is 13 amino acids. The CDR3 sequence is CATWDDQGGKKLF. For the CDR3, the DNA is TGTGCCACCTGGGACGACCAGGGAGGGAAGAAACTCTTT.

CDR3 DNA: TGTGCCTTGTGGGAGGTGGAGAAGTGGCTCTTT. It yields the protein CALWEVEKWLF. No call exists for the J gene, whereas the V gene is TRGV9. Per germline, CDR1 GITISATS and CDR2 ISYDGTV (reference sequence). The CDR3 contains 11 residues.

This clone is medium-sized (0.01 to 0.1%) within its sample. The chain couples TRGV10 to TRGJ1 or TRGJ2. Germline matching of the DNA provided the J gene here, since TCRdb leaves it blank. TRGV10 is placed among ORFs of uncertain function. The trim removed 12 bases at V and 11 bases at J, leaving 14 bases unmatched. This CDR3 region has 11 residues. The CDR3 DNA sequence: TGTGCTGCCTTGGATGGGTGGGAGAAACTCTTT. This translates into CAALDGWEKLF.

In its sample, this clone is medium-sized. CDR3 sequence (DNA): TGTGCCACCTGGACGTCATATTATAAGAAACTCTTT. This codes for CATWTSYYKKLF. The chain carries TRGV2 and TRGJ1 or TRGJ2. Because TCRdb records no J gene, it was assigned here through a match of the DNA to germline. V was pared by 6 bases and J by 4 bases, with 6 bases of the junction left unmatched. Germline CDR1 and CDR2: EGSNGY and YDSYNSKV. This CDR3 has 12 amino acids.

This clone is judged medium-sized. The chain recombines TRGV3 with TRGJ1 or TRGJ2. The J gene, absent from TCRdb, was called here by matching the DNA to germline. After removal of 0 bases from V and 3 bases from J, the junction contained 2 bases not matched to a gene. The V gene's germline CDR1 is VTNTFY and CDR2 YDVSTARD (reference sequence). CDR3 length: 13 amino acids. CDR3 in amino acids: CATWDRRYYKKLF. The CDR3 coding sequence is TGTGCCACCTGGGACAGGCGTTATTATAAGAAACTCTTT.

This clone has only a few counts. This chain connects TRGV9 to TRGJ1 or TRGJ2. No J gene is reported in TCRdb; it was inferred here by comparing the DNA with germline. This CDR3 spans 11 amino acids. CDR1 and CDR2 from the germline V gene are GITISATS and ISYDGTV (reference sequence). The ends lost 0 bases at V and 12 bases at J; junction bases unmatched: 5. CDR3 in DNA: TGTGCCTTGTGGGAGGTGGAGTGGAAACTCTTT. It codes for CALWEVEWKLF.

This clone was counted only a few times. The rearrangement links TRGV5 to TRGJ1 or TRGJ2. The J gene is absent in TCRdb and was assigned here via DNA matching to germline. The J segment lost 5 bases and the V segment lost 1 base, leaving 11 bases of the junction unmatched. Germline-derived CDR1 and CDR2 are VINAFY and YDVSNSKD. The CDR3 runs to 15 residues. In DNA form, the CDR3 reads TGTGCCACCTGGGACAGCTTCCTCTCTCATTATAAGAAACTCTTT. Its translation is CATWDSFLSHYKKLF.

This clone was detected a few times. The chain employs TRGV9 and TRGJ1 or TRGJ2. Matching the DNA to germline supplied the J gene, which TCRdb does not give. The junction had 3 bases not matched to a gene; V was cut back by 0 bases and J by 4 bases. CDR3 size: 13 residues. Per germline, CDR1 GITISATS and CDR2 ISYDGTV (reference sequence). For the CDR3, the DNA is TGTGCCTTGTGGGAGGTGGGATATTATAAGAAACTCTTT. Protein product: CALWEVGYYKKLF.

This clone counts as medium-sized. The V and J genes are TRGV2 and TRGJP2. Since TCRdb gives no J gene, matching the DNA to germline was used here to assign it. The germline CDR1 and CDR2 sequences are EGSNGY and YDSYNSKV. Trimming at V came to 3 bases and at J to 12 bases, leaving 13 bases not matched to a gene. The CDR3 runs to 14 residues. The CDR3 nucleotides read TGTGCCACCTGGGACATCGGAGTGTGCCGGATCAAGACGTTT. It specifies CATWDIGVCRIKTF.

By share, this clone ranks as medium-sized (0.01 to 0.1%). The chain links TRGV8 to TRGJ1 or TRGJ2. TCRdb does not report a J gene; here it was assigned by matching the DNA to germline references. Germline CDR1 VENAVY, CDR2 YDSYNSRV. The length of the CDR3 is 15 residues. J gave up 3 bases and V 3 bases, and 11 bases lay outside the gene matches. This CDR3 is CATWDGESPYYKKLF. In nucleotides, the CDR3 is TGTGCCACCTGGGATGGGGAGAGTCCTTATTATAAGAAACTCTTT.

This clone was seen more than once but under ten times. V is TRGV3 and J is TRGJ1 or TRGJ2. TCRdb carries no J gene annotation; the J gene was assigned here by matching the DNA with germline. The CDR3 spans 15 residues. Looked up from germline, CDR1 is VTNTFY and CDR2 is YDVSTARD (reference sequence). J was trimmed by 0 bases and V by 3 bases; bases with no gene match: 8. The CDR3 region has the DNA TGTGCCACCTGGGACCGACGATGGAATTATTATAAGAAACTCTTT. Translated, it gives CATWDRRWNYYKKLF.

This clone was counted a few times. V gene TRGV8 combines with J gene TRGJ1 or TRGJ2. Since TCRdb gives no J gene, matching the DNA to germline was used here to assign it. The ends lost 5 bases at V and 4 bases at J; junction bases unmatched: 11. Germline-derived CDR1 and CDR2 are VENAVY and YDSYNSRV. This CDR3 region has 14 residues. This chain's CDR3 is CATWGGPTYYKKLF. Written as DNA, the CDR3 is TGTGCCACCTGGGGTGGCCCTACATATTATAAGAAACTCTTT.

V and J are TRGV10 and TRGJ1 or TRGJ2. Here the J gene was assigned by germline matching of the DNA, as TCRdb has none. TRGV10 is an ORF for which the function is uncertain. The J segment lost 5 bases and the V segment lost 8 bases, leaving 10 bases of the junction unmatched. The length of the CDR3 is 13 residues. The CDR3 coding sequence is TGTGCTGCGTGGGATCTCCATCATTATAAGAAACTCTTT. It yields the protein CAAWDLHHYKKLF.

This clone is medium-sized (0.01 to 0.1%) in the sample. CDR3 residues: CATWGRLSSDWIKTF. The CDR3 coding sequence is TGTGCCACCTGGGGGCGGTTGAGTAGTGATTGGATCAAGACGTTT. The chain recombines TRGV4 with TRGJP2. TCRdb carries no J gene annotation; the J gene was assigned here by matching the DNA with germline. CDR1 is EGSTGY, CDR2 YDSYTSSV, per germline. V dropped 5 bases and J dropped 2; count of bases not matched to a gene: 8. This CDR3 is built from 15 residues.

By share of the sample, this clone is medium-sized. This CDR3 is also generated by other DNA sequences in the sample. The rearrangement uses TRGV4 and TRGJ1 or TRGJ2. TCRdb supplies no J gene; here it was assigned by aligning the nucleotide sequence to germline. CDR1 and CDR2 (germline): EGSTGY, YDSYTSSV. The V gene end was trimmed by 0 bases and the J gene end by 4 bases; junction bases not matched to a gene: 6. CDR3 size: 14 residues. The CDR3 sequence: CATWDGPRYYKKLF. CDR3 coding DNA: TGTGCCACCTGGGATGGGCCGCGGTATTATAAGAAACTCTTT.

Relative to its sample, this clone is medium-sized. The chain employs TRGV3 and TRGJ1 or TRGJ2. Because TCRdb records no J gene, it was assigned here through a match of the DNA to germline. J was trimmed by 12 bases and V by 0 bases; bases with no gene match: 2. CDR3 length equals 10 residues. Germline-derived CDR1 and CDR2 are VTNTFY and YDVSTARD (reference sequence). This chain's CDR3 is CATWDRRKLF. CDR3 DNA: TGTGCCACCTGGGACAGGCGGAAACTCTTT.

This clone was observed a few times. V is TRGV4 and J is TRGJ1 or TRGJ2. No J segment appears in TCRdb, so it was assigned here by matching the sequence to germline. J gave up 2 bases and V 0 bases, and 13 bases lay outside the gene matches. This CDR3 has 17 amino acids. Germline CDR1 and CDR2: EGSTGY and YDSYTSSV. The CDR3 loop is CATWDGLPPHYYYKKLF. DNA of the CDR3: TGTGCCACCTGGGATGGGCTGCCCCCCCATTATTATTATAAGAAACTCTTT.

In the case of this clone: A read error may account for a junction end that differs from germline. The chain couples TRGV9 to TRGJP. The J gene was not available in TCRdb and was assigned here by matching the DNA to germline segments. CDR1 and CDR2 from the germline V gene are GITISATS and ISYDGTV (reference sequence). The CDR3 extends over 17 amino acids. CDR3 DNA: TGTACCTTGTGGGAGGTAATACAAGAGTTGGGCAAAGAAATCAAGGTATTT. It translates to CTLWEVIQELGKEIKVF.

The J gene is TRGJ1 or TRGJ2, the V gene TRGV2. Since TCRdb gives no J gene, matching the DNA to germline was used here to assign it. CDR1 is EGSNGY, CDR2 YDSYNSKV, per germline. The CDR3 contains 12 residues. V shed 6 bases and J 3 bases; nucleotides not matched to a gene: 5. This chain's CDR3 is CATWRPYYKKLF. The CDR3 bases are TGTGCCACCTGGCGCCCTTATTATAAGAAACTCTTT.

This sequence joins TRGV2 and TRGJ1 or TRGJ2. Because TCRdb records no J gene, it was assigned here through a match of the DNA to germline. This CDR3 contains 16 residues. The trim removed 2 bases at V and 2 bases at J, leaving 12 bases unmatched. The germline gives CDR1 EGSNGY, CDR2 YDSYNSKV. As DNA, the CDR3 is TGTGCCACCTGGGACGCCCTTCGCCTGGATTATTATAAGAAACTCTTT. Residues: CATWDALRLDYYKKLF.

This clone was detected a few times. This rearrangement joins TRGV2 to TRGJ1 or TRGJ2. TCRdb supplies no J gene; here it was assigned by aligning the nucleotide sequence to germline. The CDR3 has 15 residues. Per the germline V gene, CDR1 is EGSNGY and CDR2 is YDSYNSKV. Trimming at V came to 1 base and at J to 0 bases, leaving 6 bases not matched to a gene. This CDR3 reads CATWDGLRNYYKKLF. For the CDR3, the DNA is TGTGCCACCTGGGACGGCCTGAGGAATTATTATAAGAAACTCTTT.